A single sample gave rise to the 30 T cell receptor beta chains below, sequenced in a study of T-cell memory formation after mild COVID-19. TCRdb independently ran MiXCR on the 5' RACE reads; one entry per CDR3 protein. The table includes 560,000 or so distinct CDR3 sequences, roughly 17% detected once. Sequenced: PBMCs or a T cell subset sorted from them (not recorded which). These receptors were taken from an adult woman who had mild COVID-19 (a few samples of this study predate the infection). Cell type and time point are not known.

This clonotype was found a few times. This rearrangement joins TRBV20-1 to TRBJ2-3, with D tentatively TRBD1 or TRBD2 (5 bases each). CDR1 and CDR2 from the germline V gene are DFQATT and SNEGSKA (reference sequence). Trimming left V 0 bases short and J 2 bases short, with 15 bases between. This CDR3 is built from 16 residues. CDR3: CSARDARGGFTDTQYF. CDR3 DNA: TGCAGTGCTAGAGATGCTCGGGGCGGGTTCACAGATACGCAGTATTTT.

The chain uses TRBV20-1 and TRBJ2-7; D is ambiguous. There are 14 residues in the CDR3. V gave up 0 bases and J gave up 4 bases, with 13 bases separating them. Germline V gives CDR1 DFQATT, CDR2 SNEGSKA (reference sequence). Here the CDR3 DNA reads TGCAGTGCTAGAGATCGAGACATTCTTTACGAGCAGTACTTC. As protein: CSARDRDILYEQYF.

Ten or more counts support this clonotype. V is TRBV2 and J is TRBJ2-3; 14 bases map to TRBD2. Germline values: CDR1 SNHLY, CDR2 FYNNEI. The CDR3 consists of 16 residues. Trimming at V came to 5 bases and at J to 6 bases, leaving 7 bases not matched to a gene. CDR3 DNA: TGTGCCAGCAGTACCGGGACTAGCGGGGGATCGGATACGCAGTATTTT. Translated: CASSTGTSGGSDTQYF.

The V gene is TRBV5-5, the J gene TRBJ2-2, with D maybe TRBD1 (6 bases). Trimming removed 6 bases at V and 5 bases at J, with 20 bases between. There are 16 residues in the CDR3. The V gene's germline CDR1 is SGHKS and CDR2 YYEKEE (reference sequence). The CDR3 loop reads CASNERPTGLTGELFF. In DNA form, the CDR3 reads TGTGCCAGCAACGAGAGGCCCACAGGGCTTACCGGGGAGCTGTTTTTT.

The rearrangement links TRBV5-1 to TRBJ2-1; 7 bases fit TRBD2. Germline V CDR1 and CDR2: SGHRS, YFSETQ. The CDR3 has 15 residues. Germline trimming cut 0 bases from V and 5 bases from J; bases unmatched to any gene: 5. The CDR3 spells CASSLVLAMNNEQFF. In DNA, the CDR3 is TGCGCCAGCAGCTTGGTACTAGCGATGAACAATGAGCAGTTCTTC.

The chain has TRBV18 and TRBJ1-1; TRBD1 matches 7 bases. Germline CDR1 reads KGHSH; CDR2 reads LQKENI. The J segment lost 1 base and the V segment lost 1 base, leaving 9 bases of the junction unmatched. The CDR3 length is 17 residues. DNA of the CDR3: TGTGCCAGCTCACCACGGACAGGCGTTGATTCGAACACTGAAGCTTTCTTT. Translation gives CASSPRTGVDSNTEAFF.

The J gene is TRBJ2-5, the V gene TRBV18, with D perhaps TRBD1 (5 bases). Trimming pared 0 bases from V and 4 bases from J, leaving 6 bases between. There are 13 residues in the CDR3. CDR1 and CDR2 from the germline V gene are KGHSH and LQKENI. The CDR3 is CASSPPQGETQYF. The DNA for the CDR3 is TGTGCCAGCTCACCACCGCAGGGAGAGACCCAGTACTTC.

The chain carries TRBV30 and TRBJ2-1; unclear D gene. The CDR3 has 11 amino acids. The V end was cut by 2 bases, the J end by 4 bases, with 3 bases between. The germline V gene encodes CDR1 GTSNPN and CDR2 SVGIG (reference sequence). The CDR3 sequence is CAWSKYNEQFF. CDR3 DNA sequence: TGTGCCTGGAGTAAATACAATGAGCAGTTCTTC. The full variable domain, completed using reference TRBV30 and TRBJ2-1, is SQTIHQWPATLVQPVGSPLSLECTVEGTSNPNLYWYRQAAGRGLQLLFYSVGIGQISSEVPQNLSASRPQDRQFILSSKKLLLSDSGFYLCAWSKYNEQFFGPGTRLTVL.

This clonotype was seen repeatedly, ten times or more. V is TRBV9 and J is TRBJ1-2; no clear D gene. CDR1 and CDR2 from the germline V gene are SGDLS and YYNGEE. The CDR3 loop spans 14 amino acids. V was clipped by 1 base and J by 4 bases, with 11 bases between them. The DNA of the CDR3 is TGTGCCAGCAGCGTATCGTCGGCCCTCTATGGCTACACCTTC. Its protein product is CASSVSSALYGYTF.

In this sample, this clonotype turned up a few times. V usage is TRBV7-9 and J usage is TRBJ2-5; 7 nucleotides line up with TRBD1. Looked up from germline, CDR1 is SEHNR and CDR2 is FQNEAQ (reference sequence). The trim removed 5 bases at V and 0 bases at J, leaving 12 bases unmatched. The CDR3 spans 17 residues. Written as DNA, the CDR3 is TGTGCCAGCAGCCTCGTCAAGGGGACAGATCACCAAGAGACCCAGTACTTC. This codes for CASSLVKGTDHQETQYF. The full variable domain, in which reference TRBV7-9 and TRBJ2-5 provide the parts outside the CDR3, is DTGVSQNPRHKITKRGQNVTFRCDPISEHNRLYWYRQTLGQGPEFLTYFQNEAQLEKSRLLSDRFSAERPKGSFSTLEIQRTEQGDSAMYLCASSLVKGTDHQETQYFGPGTRLLVL.

The chain uses TRBV5-4 and TRBJ2-1, with 9 bases identical to TRBD2. The CDR3 is 16 amino acids. Germline-derived CDR1 and CDR2 are SGHNT and YYREEE (reference sequence). V lost 0 bases and J lost 5; bases outside the gene matches: 6. The CDR3 DNA reads as TGTGCCAGCAGCTTGGGTTCTAGCGGGGTGAACAATGAGCAGTTCTTC. Protein product: CASSLGSSGVNNEQFF.

This sequence joins TRBV5-1 and TRBJ1-5; D uncertain. Between the trimmed V and J ends, which lost 0 bases and 9 bases, there was a span of 7 bases. CDR1 and CDR2 (germline): SGHRS, YFSETQ. This CDR3 region has 12 residues. CDR3 sequence: CASSLVVMPQHF. In DNA, the CDR3 is TGCGCCAGCAGCTTGGTAGTGATGCCCCAGCATTTT.

This clonotype was seen only once. The chain carries TRBV9 and TRBJ2-5; 8 nucleotides line up with TRBD2. J lost 7 bases, V lost 4 bases, and 15 bases had no gene match. The CDR3 extends over 16 amino acids. Germline CDR1 and CDR2: SGDLS and YYNGEE. The CDR3 nucleotides are TGTGCCAGCAGCACGAGCCCAGGGACTAGTGATGCGACCCAGTACTTC. Amino acid sequence: CASSTSPGTSDATQYF.

In its sample, this clonotype was seen a few times. The rearrangement uses TRBV2 and TRBJ2-7, with D possibly being TRBD1 (6 bases). The V and J ends lost 6 bases and 3 bases respectively, with 18 bases between them. The CDR3 is made up of 15 amino acids. Germline loops: CDR1 SNHLY, CDR2 FYNNEI. CDR3 sequence: CASRQETGFNYEQYF. In DNA, the CDR3 is TGTGCCAGCAGACAAGAGACAGGTTTTAACTACGAGCAGTACTTC. Full variable domain (rest looked up from reference TRBV2 and TRBJ2-7): EPEVTQTPSHQVTQMGQEVILRCVPISNHLYFYWYRQILGQKVEFLVSFYNNEISEKSEIFDDQFSVERPDGSNFTLKIRSTKLEDSAMYFCASRQETGFNYEQYFGPGTRLTVT.

The chain links TRBV11-2 to TRBJ2-3, with 7 nucleotides matching TRBD2. J was trimmed by 0 bases and V by 2 bases; bases with no gene match: 5. This CDR3 has 16 residues. Per germline, CDR1 SGHAT and CDR2 FQNNGV. The DNA of the CDR3 is TGTGCCAGCAGCTTAATGAGGACTAGGAGCACAGATACGCAGTATTTT. It encodes CASSLMRTRSTDTQYF.

This clonotype was seen at least ten times. This chain joins TRBV7-8 and TRBJ2-2; a weak D match, TRBD1 (5 bases). From germline, CDR1 is SGHVS and CDR2 FQNEAQ. The CDR3 loop spans 16 amino acids. Trimming shortened V by 8 bases and J by 0 bases, and 16 bases separated the two germline ends. DNA for the CDR3: TGTGCCAGCCGCAGGGTCCCCCCCGCGAACACCGGGGAGCTGTTTTTT. Protein: CASRRVPPANTGELFF. Full variable domain (outside the CDR3, taken from reference TRBV7-8 and TRBJ2-2): GAGVSQSPRYKVAKRGQDVALRCDPISGHVSLFWYQQALGQGPEFLTYFQNEAQLDKSGLPSDRFFAERPEGSVSTLKIQRTQQEDSAVYLCASRRVPPANTGELFFGEGSRLTVL.

This clonotype was counted a single time. The chain carries TRBV7-2 and TRBJ1-1; D remains unclear. The V end lost 1 base, the J end lost 1 base, and 10 bases lay between the germline ends. The length of the CDR3 is 15 residues. CDR1 SGHTA and CDR2 FQGNSA come from the germline V gene. CDR3 DNA: TGTGCCAGCAGCTTAGGCTCGCGGAGGAACACTGAAGCTTTCTTT. Encoded protein: CASSLGSRRNTEAFF.

The chain carries TRBV10-3 and TRBJ2-7, with 8 nucleotides matching TRBD1. CDR3 length: 11 residues. The V segment lost 10 bases and the J segment 5 bases; nucleotides outside the gene matches: 4. Germline CDR1 ENHRY, CDR2 SYGVKD. The CDR3 spells CATRTGNEQYV. The CDR3 DNA sequence: TGTGCCACCCGGACAGGGAACGAGCAGTACGTC.

The sample holds a few counts of this clonotype. The rearrangement uses TRBV7-9 and TRBJ2-6, with D perhaps being TRBD1 or TRBD2 (5 bases each). The CDR3 is 19 residues long. CDR1 SEHNR and CDR2 FQNEAQ come from the germline V gene (reference sequence). With 2 bases removed from V and 1 base from J, the gap between germline ends came to 18 bases. The CDR3 loop reads CASSLWARGGVSGANVLTF. The CDR3 bases are TGTGCCAGCAGCTTATGGGCGAGGGGTGGAGTTTCTGGGGCCAACGTCCTGACTTTC.

The chain links TRBV29-1 to TRBJ2-3; TRBD2 matches 11 bases. After removal of 7 bases from V and 6 bases from J, the junction contained 6 bases not matched to a gene. This CDR3 has 13 amino acids. Per the germline V gene, CDR1 is SQVTM and CDR2 is ANQGSEA. The CDR3 here is CSALSGGADTQYF. The CDR3 bases are TGCAGCGCACTTAGCGGGGGGGCGGATACGCAGTATTTT.

J is TRBJ2-1 and V is TRBV27, with 11 bases identical to TRBD2. The CDR3 is 16 amino acids. After removal of 8 bases from V and 9 bases from J, the junction contained 15 bases not matched to a gene. Germline assignment: CDR1 MNHEY and CDR2 SMNVEV (reference sequence). Here the CDR3 DNA reads TGTGCCAGCTGGCCGATCGCTAGCGGGAGGACTACTGAGCAGTTCTTC. Amino acid sequence: CASWPIASGRTTEQFF.

This clonotype occurred a few times. The J gene is TRBJ2-2, the V gene TRBV27; D might be TRBD1 (6 bases). CDR1 and CDR2 from the germline V gene are MNHEY and SMNVEV (reference sequence). Deletions cut 6 bases from V and 2 bases from J, with 13 bases between. The CDR3 runs to 15 residues. CDR3 residues: CASRERTVNTGELFF. The CDR3 DNA reads TGTGCCAGCAGGGAGCGGACAGTAAACACCGGGGAGCTGTTTTTT.

This clonotype showed up just a few times. The chain has TRBV27 and TRBJ1-2, with TRBD1 matching over 7 bases. The trim removed 6 bases at V and 5 bases at J, leaving 9 bases unmatched. CDR1 and CDR2 from the germline V gene are MNHEY and SMNVEV (reference sequence). The CDR3 has 14 residues. Written as DNA, the CDR3 is TGTGCCAGCAGCCGACAGGGTTCGCGGTATGGCTACACCTTC. This gives the protein CASSRQGSRYGYTF.

This clonotype was observed a handful of times. J is TRBJ2-3 and V is TRBV6-1, with D possibly being TRBD1 (6 bases). Trimming removed 7 bases at V and 3 bases at J, with 14 bases between. Germline V lookup: CDR1 MNHNS, CDR2 SASEGT. The length of the CDR3 is 14 residues. The CDR3 spells CASNLGRGTDTQYF. DNA of the CDR3: TGTGCCAGCAACTTGGGCAGGGGAACAGATACGCAGTATTTT.

In this sample, this clonotype turned up many times. CDR3 loop: CASSYRNTDTQYF. As DNA, the CDR3 is TGTGCCAGCAGTTACAGGAACACAGATACGCAGTATTTT. This chain joins TRBV12-3 or TRBV12-4 and TRBJ2-3, with D perhaps matching TRBD1 (5 bases). The CDR3 length is 13 residues. V was pared by 4 bases and J by 2 bases, with 7 bases between.

This clonotype was seen a few times. This rearrangement joins TRBV7-9 to TRBJ2-1; a possible D gene is TRBD1 (6 bases). Germline loops: CDR1 SEHNR, CDR2 FQNEAQ (reference sequence). The CDR3 sequence is 12 residues long. V lost 3 bases and J lost 10, with 10 bases in between. CDR3 sequence (DNA): TGTGCCAGCAGCTTCCCTAGGGGGGAGCAGTTCTTC. It is translated as CASSFPRGEQFF.

This clonotype has only a few counts. The gene calls are TRBV4-3 and TRBJ2-4; D not certain. CDR1 LGHNA and CDR2 YSLEER come from the germline V gene. This CDR3 contains 14 residues. V was shortened by 0 bases and J by 9 bases, with 12 bases between the two germline ends. The CDR3 region has the DNA TGCGCCAGCAGCCAAGAGTCCTTATTTGGCATTCAGTACTTC. Protein: CASSQESLFGIQYF.

The V and J genes are TRBV12-3 or TRBV12-4 and TRBJ2-7; the D gene is possibly TRBD1 (8 bases). The CDR3 covers 14 residues. The V end was cut by 6 bases, the J end by 6 bases, with 18 bases between. CDR3 region: CASSRSDREGEQYF. The DNA of the CDR3 is TGTGCCAGCAGCCGCTCGGACAGGGAGGGCGAGCAGTACTTC.

The V and J genes are TRBV7-2 and TRBJ1-4; a weak D match, TRBD1 (6 bases). CDR1 is SGHTA, CDR2 FQGNSA, per germline. The CDR3 contains 14 residues. V lost 6 bases to trimming and J lost 8 bases, with 16 bases between them. The CDR3 is CASSSQGGHEKLFF. The CDR3 nucleotides are TGTGCCAGCAGTTCACAGGGAGGGCACGAAAAACTGTTTTTT. Full variable domain (remainder filled in from reference TRBV7-2 and TRBJ1-4): GAGVSQSPSNKVTEKGKDVELRCDPISGHTALYWYRQSLGQGLEFLIYFQGNSAPDKSGLPSDRFSAERTGGSVSTLTIQRTQQEDSAVYLCASSSQGGHEKLFFGSGTQLSVL.

In nucleotides, the CDR3 is TGCAGCGTTGTAGTATCTCTCGGAACGGGTGCCTACGAGCAGTACTTC. It encodes CSVVVSLGTGAYEQYF. The V call is TRBV29-1, the J call TRBJ2-7; unclear D gene. This CDR3 has 16 amino acids. Trimming left V 4 bases short and J 2 bases short, with 21 bases between. In germline, CDR1 is SQVTM, CDR2 ANQGSEA.